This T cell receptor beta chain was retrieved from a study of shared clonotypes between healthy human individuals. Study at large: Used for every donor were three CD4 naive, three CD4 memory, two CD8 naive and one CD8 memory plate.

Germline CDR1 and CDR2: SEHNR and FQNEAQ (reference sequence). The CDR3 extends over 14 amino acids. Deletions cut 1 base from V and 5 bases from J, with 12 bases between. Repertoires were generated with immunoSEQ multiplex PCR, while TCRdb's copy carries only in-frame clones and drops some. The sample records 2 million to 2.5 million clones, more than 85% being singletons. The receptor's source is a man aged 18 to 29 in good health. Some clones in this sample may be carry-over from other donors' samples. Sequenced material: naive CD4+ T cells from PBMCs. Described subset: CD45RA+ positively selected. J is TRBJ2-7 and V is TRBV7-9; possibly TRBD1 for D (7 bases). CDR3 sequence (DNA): TGTGCCAGCAGCTTAGGGCGGGACAGCCACGAGCAGTACTTC. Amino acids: CASSLGRDSHEQYF.